The clone carrying this T cell receptor (beta chain) showed up just once. Its cognate antigen is unknown. This CDR3 spans 13 amino acids. V lost 3 bases to trimming and J lost 6 bases, with 9 bases between them. CDR1 is SGHTA and CDR2 is FQGNSA in the germline V gene. Authors' processing steps: Construction of a distant-metastasis classifier for papillary thyroid cancer relied on CDR3 differences across clinicopathological groups. TCRdb reprocessed the PCR reads using MiXCR. The V and J calls follow TCRdb's processing rather than the paper's. Of roughly 39,000 clones in the sample, around 43% were seen once. The data belong to a study of metastatic and nonmetastatic thyroid tumors. Study summary: Repertoire data that came from the blood and tumor or nodule tissue of malignant and benign thyroid patients were compared. Study-wide points: Significantly higher TCR beta diversity was reportedly seen in malignant thyroid tumors than benign nodules, in blood and tumor.

Patients had received no treatment of any kind before thyroid surgery. The source of this sequence is a male donor with papillary thyroid cancer or a benign thyroid nodule (not recorded which). Some clones in this sample may be carry-over from other donors' samples. Sequencing was performed on tumor tissue. This chain connects TRBV7-2 to TRBJ2-1; D not resolved. This chain's CDR3 is CASSLSGLNEQFF. The CDR3 coding sequence is TGTGCCAGCAGCTTGTCCGGCCTCAATGAGCAGTTCTTC.